This T cell receptor beta chain comes out of a study of blood T cells in healthy people across ages. Extracted total RNA amounted to at least 5.5 micrograms for each sample. V gave up 2 bases and J gave up 1 base, with 13 bases separating them. Germline V lookup: CDR1 SGHKS, CDR2 YYEKEE (reference sequence). The CDR3 runs to 15 residues. Then a second PCR, running roughly 7 to 11 cycles, was carried out with a sample-barcoded 5' primer and a J-beta primer mix. Each CDR3 protein is one row after TCRdb ran MiXCR on the 5' RACE reads. In the table there are 1.5 million to 2 million distinct CDR3 sequences, 28% of which are singletons.

This receptor was obtained from a woman under 40 in good health. The sample comprised blood. The V gene is TRBV5-5, the J gene TRBJ2-7, with D unresolved. As DNA, the CDR3 is TGTGCCAGCAGCTTTTTGGCTGAGAGTTCCTACGAGCAGTACTTC. Translation: CASSFLAESSYEQYF.